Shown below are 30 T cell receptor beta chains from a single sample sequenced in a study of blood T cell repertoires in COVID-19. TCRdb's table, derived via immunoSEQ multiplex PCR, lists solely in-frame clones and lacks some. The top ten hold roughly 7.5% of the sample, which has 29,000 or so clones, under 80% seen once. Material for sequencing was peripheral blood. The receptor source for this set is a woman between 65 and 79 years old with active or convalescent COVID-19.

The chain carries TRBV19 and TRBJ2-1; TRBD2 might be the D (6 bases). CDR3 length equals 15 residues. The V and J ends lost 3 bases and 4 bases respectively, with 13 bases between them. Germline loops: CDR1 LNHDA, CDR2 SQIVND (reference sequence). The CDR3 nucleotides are TGTGCCAGTAGTATGAGTCTAGCGCCTTACAATGAGCAGTTCTTC. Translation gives CASSMSLAPYNEQFF.

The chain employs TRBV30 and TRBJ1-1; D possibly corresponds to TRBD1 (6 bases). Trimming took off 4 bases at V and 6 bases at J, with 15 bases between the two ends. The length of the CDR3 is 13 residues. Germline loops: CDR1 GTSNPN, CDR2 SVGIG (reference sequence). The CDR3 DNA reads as TGTGCCTGGACCCTCATACAGGGAGCTGAAGCTTTCTTT. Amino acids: CAWTLIQGAEAFF.

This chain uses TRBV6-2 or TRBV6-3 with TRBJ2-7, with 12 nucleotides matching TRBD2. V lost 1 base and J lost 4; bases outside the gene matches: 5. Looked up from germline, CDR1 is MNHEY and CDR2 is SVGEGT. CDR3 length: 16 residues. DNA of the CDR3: TGTGCCAGCAGTTACTGGTCTAGCGGGAGGGAGTACGAGCAGTACTTC. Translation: CASSYWSSGREYEQYF.

CDR3 coding DNA: TGTGCCAGCAGCTTAGCGGGACTAGCGGGAGGGCCAGATACGCAGTATTTT. This encodes CASSLAGLAGGPDTQYF. The rearrangement uses TRBV7-2 and TRBJ2-3, with 16 bases lining up with TRBD2. Germline CDR1 is SGHTA and CDR2 is FQGNSA. The CDR3 is 17 amino acids. Trimming at V came to 0 bases and at J to 4 bases, leaving 1 base not matched to a gene.

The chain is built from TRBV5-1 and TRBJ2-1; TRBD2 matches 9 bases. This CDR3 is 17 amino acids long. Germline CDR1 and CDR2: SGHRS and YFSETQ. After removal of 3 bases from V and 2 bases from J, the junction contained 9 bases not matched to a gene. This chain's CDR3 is CASSWLTSGLTYNEQFF. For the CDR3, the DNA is TGCGCCAGCAGCTGGCTGACTAGCGGACTGACCTACAATGAGCAGTTCTTC.

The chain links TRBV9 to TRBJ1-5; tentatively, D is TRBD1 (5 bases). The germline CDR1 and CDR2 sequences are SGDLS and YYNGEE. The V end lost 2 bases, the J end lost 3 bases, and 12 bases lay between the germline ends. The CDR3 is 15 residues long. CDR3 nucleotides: TGTGCCAGCAGCGTGTCAGCAGGGCCCAATCAGCCCCAGCATTTT. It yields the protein CASSVSAGPNQPQHF.

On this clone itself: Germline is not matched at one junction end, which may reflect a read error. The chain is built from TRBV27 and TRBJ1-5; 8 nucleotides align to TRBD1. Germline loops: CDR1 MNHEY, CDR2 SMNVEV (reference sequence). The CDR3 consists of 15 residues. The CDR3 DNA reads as TGTGCCAGCAGTTTAGGTGGGACAGGCAAGCAGCCCCAGCATTTT. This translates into CASSLGGTGKQPQHF.

The CDR3 sequence: CACTTGVYGYTF. The CDR3 nucleotides read TGTGCCTGTACGACAGGGGTCTATGGCTACACCTTC. This chain links TRBV28 with TRBJ1-2; TRBD1 agrees at 8 bases. CDR3 length equals 12 residues. J was trimmed by 4 bases and V by 11 bases; bases with no gene match: 6. Germline V lookup: CDR1 MDHEN, CDR2 SYDVKM.

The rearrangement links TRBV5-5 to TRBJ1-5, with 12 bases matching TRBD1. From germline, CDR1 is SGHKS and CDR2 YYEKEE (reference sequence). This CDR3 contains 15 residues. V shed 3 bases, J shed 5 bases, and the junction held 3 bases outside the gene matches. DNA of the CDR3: TGTGCCAGCAGCTCCGGGACAGGGGGCGATCAGCCCCAGCATTTT. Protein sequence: CASSSGTGGDQPQHF.

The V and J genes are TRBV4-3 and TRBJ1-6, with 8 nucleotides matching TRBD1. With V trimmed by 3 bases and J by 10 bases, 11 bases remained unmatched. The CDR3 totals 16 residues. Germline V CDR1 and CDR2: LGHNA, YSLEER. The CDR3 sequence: CASSHETGASGSPLHF. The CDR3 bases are TGCGCCAGCAGCCATGAGACAGGGGCCTCGGGGTCACCCCTCCACTTT.

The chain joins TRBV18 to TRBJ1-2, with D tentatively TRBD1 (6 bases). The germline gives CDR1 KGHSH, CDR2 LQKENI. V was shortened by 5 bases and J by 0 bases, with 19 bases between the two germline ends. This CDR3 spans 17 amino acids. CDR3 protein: CASSTPGGRPTNYGYTF. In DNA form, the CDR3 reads TGTGCCAGCTCAACCCCGGGGGGCAGGCCCACTAACTATGGCTACACCTTC.

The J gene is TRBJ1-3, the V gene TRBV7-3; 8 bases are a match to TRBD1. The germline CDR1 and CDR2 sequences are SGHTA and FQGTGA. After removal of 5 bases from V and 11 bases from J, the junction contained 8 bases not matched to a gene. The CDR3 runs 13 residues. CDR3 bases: TGTGCCAGCAGCACAGGACAGGGTGGCTCCATATATTTT. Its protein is CASSTGQGGSIYF.

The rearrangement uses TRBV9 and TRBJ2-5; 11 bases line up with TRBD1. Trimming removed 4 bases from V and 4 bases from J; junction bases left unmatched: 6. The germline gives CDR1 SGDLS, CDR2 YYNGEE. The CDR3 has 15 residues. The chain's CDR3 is CASSPTGTGGETQYF. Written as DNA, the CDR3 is TGTGCCAGCAGCCCTACCGGGACAGGGGGAGAGACCCAGTACTTC.

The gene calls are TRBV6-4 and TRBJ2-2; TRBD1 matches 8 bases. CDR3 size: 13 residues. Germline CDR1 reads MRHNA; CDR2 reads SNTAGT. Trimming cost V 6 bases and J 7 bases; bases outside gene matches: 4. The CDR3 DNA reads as TGTGCCAGCAGCAGAACAGGGGGCGGGGAGCTGTTTTTT. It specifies CASSRTGGGELFF.

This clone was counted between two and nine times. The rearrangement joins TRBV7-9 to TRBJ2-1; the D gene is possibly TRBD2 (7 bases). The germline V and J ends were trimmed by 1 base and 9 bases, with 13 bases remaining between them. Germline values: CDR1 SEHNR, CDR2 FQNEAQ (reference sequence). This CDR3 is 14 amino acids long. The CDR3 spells CASSLVAGAGEQFF. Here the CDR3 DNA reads TGTGCCAGCAGCTTAGTTGCGGGGGCGGGTGAGCAGTTCTTC.

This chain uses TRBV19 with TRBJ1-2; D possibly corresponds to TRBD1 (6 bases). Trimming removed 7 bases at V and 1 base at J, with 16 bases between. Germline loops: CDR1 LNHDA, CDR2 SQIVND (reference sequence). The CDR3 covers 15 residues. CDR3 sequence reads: CASTTPLGGNYGYTF. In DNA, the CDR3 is TGTGCCAGTACCACCCCATTAGGGGGTAACTATGGCTACACCTTC.

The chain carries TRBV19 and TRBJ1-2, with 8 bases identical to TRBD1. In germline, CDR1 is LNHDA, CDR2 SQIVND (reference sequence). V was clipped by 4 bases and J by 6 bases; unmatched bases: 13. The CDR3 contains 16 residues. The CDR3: CASSRKTTGQGNGYTF. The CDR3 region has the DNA TGTGCCAGTAGTAGAAAAACTACCGGACAGGGCAATGGCTACACCTTC.

CDR3 nucleotides: TGTGCCAGCAGATACAGTCGGGGACAGGGAGGGGAGACCCAGTACTTC. Translated, it gives CASRYSRGQGGETQYF. The V gene is TRBV2, the J gene TRBJ2-5; 9 positions match TRBD1. J gave up 5 bases and V 6 bases, and 13 bases lay outside the gene matches. The CDR3 covers 16 residues. From germline, CDR1 is SNHLY and CDR2 FYNNEI.

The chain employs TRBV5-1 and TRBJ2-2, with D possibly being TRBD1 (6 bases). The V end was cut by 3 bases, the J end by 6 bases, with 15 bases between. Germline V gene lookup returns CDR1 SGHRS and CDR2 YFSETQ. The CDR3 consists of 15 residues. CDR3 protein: CASSSKTSGAGELFF. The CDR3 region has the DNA TGCGCCAGCAGCTCCAAGACCTCAGGGGCCGGGGAGCTGTTTTTT.

Here the CDR3 DNA reads TGTGCCAGCAGCTACGGGGACAGAAAAAACATTCAGTACTTC. Translating it yields CASSYGDRKNIQYF. The chain recombines TRBV7-2 with TRBJ2-4; 7 nucleotides align to TRBD1. From germline, CDR1 is SGHTA and CDR2 FQGNSA. Trimming removed 4 bases from V and 4 bases from J; junction bases left unmatched: 4. This CDR3 contains 14 residues.

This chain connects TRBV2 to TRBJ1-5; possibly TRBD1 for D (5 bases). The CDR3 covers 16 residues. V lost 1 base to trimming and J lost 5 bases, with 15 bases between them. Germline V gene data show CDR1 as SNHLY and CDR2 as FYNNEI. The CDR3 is CASSEGLRGGDQPQHF. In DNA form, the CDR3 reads TGTGCCAGCAGTGAAGGTCTTAGGGGAGGCGATCAGCCCCAGCATTTT.

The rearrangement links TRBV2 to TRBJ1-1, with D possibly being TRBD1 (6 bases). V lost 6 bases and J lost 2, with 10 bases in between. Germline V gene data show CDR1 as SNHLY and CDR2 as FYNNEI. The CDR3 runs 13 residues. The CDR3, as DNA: TGTGCCAGCAGGACAGGACTTAACACTGAAGCTTTCTTT. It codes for CASRTGLNTEAFF.

The CDR3 bases are TGTGCCAGCAGAAATTACAGGGCCAGCTCCTACGAGCAGTACTTC. Protein sequence: CASRNYRASSYEQYF. The chain couples TRBV27 to TRBJ2-7; perhaps TRBD1 as D (6 bases). Between the trimmed V and J ends, which lost 6 bases and 0 bases, there was a span of 15 bases. CDR1 and CDR2 (germline): MNHEY, SMNVEV (reference sequence). This CDR3 has 15 amino acids.

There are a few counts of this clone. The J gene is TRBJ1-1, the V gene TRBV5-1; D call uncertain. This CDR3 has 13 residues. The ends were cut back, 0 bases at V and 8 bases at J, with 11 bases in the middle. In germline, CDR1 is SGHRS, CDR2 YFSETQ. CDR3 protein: CASSLARFSEAFF. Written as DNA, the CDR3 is TGCGCCAGCAGCTTGGCCAGGTTTTCCGAAGCTTTCTTT.

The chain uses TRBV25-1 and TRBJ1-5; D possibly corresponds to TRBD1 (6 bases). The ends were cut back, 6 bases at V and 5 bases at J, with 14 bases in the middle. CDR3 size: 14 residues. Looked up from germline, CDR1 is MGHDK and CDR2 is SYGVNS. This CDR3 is CASSTTGNYQPQHF. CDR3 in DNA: TGTGCCAGCAGCACAACAGGGAACTATCAGCCCCAGCATTTT.

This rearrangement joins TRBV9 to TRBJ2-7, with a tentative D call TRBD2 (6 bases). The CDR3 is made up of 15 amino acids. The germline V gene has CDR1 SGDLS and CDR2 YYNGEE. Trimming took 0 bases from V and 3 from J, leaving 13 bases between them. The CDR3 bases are TGTGCCAGCAGCGTAGAGGAGGGAGGAGGCTACGAGCAGTACTTC. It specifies CASSVEEGGGYEQYF.

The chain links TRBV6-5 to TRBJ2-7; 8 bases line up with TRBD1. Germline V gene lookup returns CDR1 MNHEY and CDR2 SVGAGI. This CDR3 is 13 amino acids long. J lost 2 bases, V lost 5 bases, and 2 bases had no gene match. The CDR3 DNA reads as TGTGCCAGCAGTCGGACAGGGCCCTACGAGCAGTACTTC. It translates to CASSRTGPYEQYF.

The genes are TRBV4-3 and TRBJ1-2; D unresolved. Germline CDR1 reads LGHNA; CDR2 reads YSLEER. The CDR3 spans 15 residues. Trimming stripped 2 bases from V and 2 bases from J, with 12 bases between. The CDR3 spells CASSQLTTTNYGYTF. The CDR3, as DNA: TGCGCCAGCAGCCAACTTACAACGACAAACTATGGCTACACCTTC.

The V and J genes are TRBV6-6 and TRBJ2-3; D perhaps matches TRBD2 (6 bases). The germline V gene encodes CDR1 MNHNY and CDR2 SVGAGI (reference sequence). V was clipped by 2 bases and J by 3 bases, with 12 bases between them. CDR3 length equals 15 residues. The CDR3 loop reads CASSYGGAETDTQYF. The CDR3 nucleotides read TGTGCCAGCAGTTACGGAGGGGCGGAGACAGATACGCAGTATTTT.

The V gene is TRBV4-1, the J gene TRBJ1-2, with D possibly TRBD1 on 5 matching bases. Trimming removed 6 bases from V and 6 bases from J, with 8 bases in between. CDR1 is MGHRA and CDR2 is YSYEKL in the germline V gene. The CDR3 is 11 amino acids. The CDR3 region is CASRGRNGYTF. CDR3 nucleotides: TGCGCCAGCAGGGGGCGAAATGGCTACACCTTC.